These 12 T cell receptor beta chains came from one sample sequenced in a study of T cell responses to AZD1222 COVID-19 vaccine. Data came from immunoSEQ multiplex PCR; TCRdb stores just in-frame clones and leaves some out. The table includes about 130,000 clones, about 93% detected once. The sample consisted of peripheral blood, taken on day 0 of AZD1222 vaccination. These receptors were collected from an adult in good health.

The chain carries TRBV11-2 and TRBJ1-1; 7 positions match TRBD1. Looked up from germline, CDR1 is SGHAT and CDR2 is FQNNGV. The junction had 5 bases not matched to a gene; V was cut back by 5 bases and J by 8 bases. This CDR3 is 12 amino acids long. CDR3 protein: CASSRGTAEAFF. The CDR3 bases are TGTGCCAGCAGCAGGGGGACAGCAGAAGCTTTCTTT.

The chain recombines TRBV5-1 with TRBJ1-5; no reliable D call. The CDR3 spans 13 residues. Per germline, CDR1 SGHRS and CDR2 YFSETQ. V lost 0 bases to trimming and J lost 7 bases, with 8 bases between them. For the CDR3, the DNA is TGCGCCAGCAGCTTGGAAATCGGGCAGCCCCAGCATTTT. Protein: CASSLEIGQPQHF.

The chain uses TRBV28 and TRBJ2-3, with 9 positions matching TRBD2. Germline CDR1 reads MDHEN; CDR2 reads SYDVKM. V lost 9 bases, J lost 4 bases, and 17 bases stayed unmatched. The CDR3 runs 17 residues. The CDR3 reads CASNPGVAGVMSDTQYF. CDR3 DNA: TGTGCCAGTAACCCCGGTGTAGCGGGAGTAATGTCAGATACGCAGTATTTT.

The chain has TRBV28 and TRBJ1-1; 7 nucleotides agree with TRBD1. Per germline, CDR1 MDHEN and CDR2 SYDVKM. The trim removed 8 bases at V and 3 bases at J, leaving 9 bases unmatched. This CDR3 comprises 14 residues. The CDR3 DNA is TGTGCCAGCTTTGTTGGGGACAGTTACACTGAAGCTTTCTTT. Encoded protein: CASFVGDSYTEAFF.

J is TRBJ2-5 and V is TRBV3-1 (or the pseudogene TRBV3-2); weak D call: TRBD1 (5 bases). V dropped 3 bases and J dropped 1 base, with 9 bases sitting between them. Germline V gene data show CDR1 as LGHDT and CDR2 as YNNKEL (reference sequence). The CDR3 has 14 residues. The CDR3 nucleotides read TGTGCCAGCAGCCAGGGGCCCTTCCAAGAGACCCAGTACTTC. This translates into CASSQGPFQETQYF.

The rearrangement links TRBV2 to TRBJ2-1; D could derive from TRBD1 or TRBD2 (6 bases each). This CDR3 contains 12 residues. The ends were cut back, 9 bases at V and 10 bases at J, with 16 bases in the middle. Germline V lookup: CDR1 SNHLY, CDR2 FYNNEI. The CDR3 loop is CASWGALREQFF. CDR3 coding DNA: TGTGCCAGTTGGGGGGCGCTCCGGGAGCAGTTCTTC.

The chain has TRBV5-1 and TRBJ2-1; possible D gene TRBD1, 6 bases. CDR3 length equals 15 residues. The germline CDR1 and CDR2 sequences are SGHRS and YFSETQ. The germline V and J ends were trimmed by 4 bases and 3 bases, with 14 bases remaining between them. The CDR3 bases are TGCGCCAGCAGCGAGGGGGACGGATTCTACAATGAGCAGTTCTTC. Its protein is CASSEGDGFYNEQFF.

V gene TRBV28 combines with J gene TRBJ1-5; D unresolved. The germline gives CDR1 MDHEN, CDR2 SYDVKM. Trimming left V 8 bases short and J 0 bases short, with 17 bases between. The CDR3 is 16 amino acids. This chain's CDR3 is CASALSPGSSNQPQHF. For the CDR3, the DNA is TGTGCCAGCGCCTTGTCGCCGGGCTCTAGCAATCAGCCCCAGCATTTT.

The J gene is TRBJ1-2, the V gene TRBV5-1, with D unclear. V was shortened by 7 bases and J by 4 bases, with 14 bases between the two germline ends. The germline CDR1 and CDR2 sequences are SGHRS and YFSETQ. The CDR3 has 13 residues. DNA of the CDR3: TGCGCCAGCCCCGCGGAGGAGGGCTATGGCTACACCTTC. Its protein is CASPAEEGYGYTF.

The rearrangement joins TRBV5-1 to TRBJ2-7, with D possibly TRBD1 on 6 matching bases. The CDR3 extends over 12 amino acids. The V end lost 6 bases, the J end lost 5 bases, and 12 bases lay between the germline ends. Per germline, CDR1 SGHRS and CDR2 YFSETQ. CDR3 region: CASKGVLDEQYF. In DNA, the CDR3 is TGCGCCAGCAAGGGGGTTCTGGACGAGCAGTACTTC.

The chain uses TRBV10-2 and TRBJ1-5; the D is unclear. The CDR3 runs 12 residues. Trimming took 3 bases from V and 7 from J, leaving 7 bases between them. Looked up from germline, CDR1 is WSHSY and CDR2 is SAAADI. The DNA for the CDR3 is TGCGCCAGCAGTGACCCGTACCAGCCCCAGCATTTT. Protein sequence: CASSDPYQPQHF.

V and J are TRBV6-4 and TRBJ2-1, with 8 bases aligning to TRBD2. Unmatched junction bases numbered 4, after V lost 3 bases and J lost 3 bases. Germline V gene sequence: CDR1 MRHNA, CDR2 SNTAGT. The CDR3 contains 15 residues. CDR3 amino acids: CASSESGSDYNEQFF. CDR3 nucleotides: TGTGCCAGCAGTGAAAGCGGGAGCGACTACAATGAGCAGTTCTTC.